The 15 T cell receptor beta chains below all came from one sample that was sequenced in a study of T cells in Graves' hyperthyroidism and ophthalmopathy. Amplification yielded TCR beta CDR3 regions, with RNA transcripts as the source. Initially, a first-round RT-PCR of the TCR CDR3 employed the HTBI primer set. TCRdb recomputed calls from the multiplex PCR reads with MiXCR, one row per CDR3 protein. The data show hundreds of thousands of distinct CDR3 sequences, less than 25% seen once. Material for sequencing was blood. The receptors originated from a man aged 25 to 40 with Graves' ophthalmopathy.

This chain uses TRBV4-2 with TRBJ2-1, with D perhaps TRBD2 (6 bases). The germline CDR1 and CDR2 sequences are LGHNA and YNFKEQ. The ends were cut back, 0 bases at V and 6 bases at J, with 27 bases in the middle. The CDR3 has 20 residues. The CDR3 loop is CASSQDFRESSVKVPNEQFF. For the CDR3, the DNA is TGTGCCAGCAGCCAAGATTTTCGGGAATCTAGCGTAAAAGTGCCCAATGAGCAGTTCTTC.

This clonotype has just a few counts. V usage is TRBV7-3 and J usage is TRBJ2-5; possibly TRBD2 for D (5 bases). CDR1 and CDR2 from the germline V gene are SGHTA and FQGTGA. The V end was cut by 6 bases, the J end by 2 bases, with 10 bases between. The CDR3 has 13 amino acids. CDR3 sequence reads: CASSFGIQETQYF. In nucleotides, the CDR3 is TGTGCCAGCAGTTTCGGGATACAAGAGACCCAGTACTTC.

The chain has TRBV19 and TRBJ2-5; D is possibly TRBD2 (5 bases). Germline V gene sequence: CDR1 LNHDA, CDR2 SQIVND (reference sequence). Trimming removed 4 bases at V and 2 bases at J, with 14 bases between. This CDR3 is built from 15 residues. Here the CDR3 DNA reads TGTGCCAGTAGTACCGCCAGGACTGGGCAAGAGACCCAGTACTTC. Protein product: CASSTARTGQETQYF.

To note about this clonotype: A clone one base away is much larger, so this may be a read error. The chain recombines TRBV28 with TRBJ2-5; D assignment may be TRBD1 or TRBD2 (5 bases each). Per the germline V gene, CDR1 is MDHEN and CDR2 is SYDVKM. V dropped 5 bases and J dropped 1 base, with 14 bases sitting between them. CDR3 length: 15 residues. CDR3 amino acids: CASSEIRDGQETQYF. The DNA of the CDR3 is TGTGCCAGCAGTGAGATCCGGGACGGCCAAGAGACCCAGTACTTC.

This clonotype occurred a few times. The V and J genes are TRBV30 and TRBJ2-7; a weak D match, TRBD1 (6 bases). Germline V CDR1 and CDR2: GTSNPN, SVGIG (reference sequence). This CDR3 has 12 amino acids. The germline V and J ends were trimmed by 7 bases and 2 bases, with 12 bases remaining between them. The CDR3 sequence is CAFGTPPYEQYF. The DNA of the CDR3 is TGTGCCTTCGGGACACCCCCCTACGAGCAGTACTTC.

This clonotype appeared once. A much larger clonotype is one base distant, so this may be a read error. This chain uses TRBV30 with TRBJ1-4, with unresolved D. CDR1 and CDR2 from the germline V gene are GTSNPN and SVGIG (reference sequence). CDR3 length: 14 amino acids. CDR3 loop: CAWRTEELNEELFF. CDR3 coding DNA: TGTGCCTGGAGGACCGAGGAACTTAATGAAGAACTGTTTTTT.

The chain is built from TRBV10-3 and TRBJ1-2, with 9 bases that match TRBD1. There are 16 residues in the CDR3. V gave up 2 bases and J gave up 7 bases; unmatched junction bases: 11. Germline V lookup: CDR1 ENHRY, CDR2 SYGVKD. The CDR3 sequence is CAISEGSQGAKGGYTF. CDR3 nucleotide sequence: TGTGCCATCAGTGAGGGGTCACAGGGGGCAAAGGGTGGCTACACCTTC.

The table lists this clonotype with many counts. This chain links TRBV28 with TRBJ1-2; 7 positions agree with TRBD1. CDR3 size: 16 residues. CDR1 MDHEN and CDR2 SYDVKM come from the germline V gene. V shed 4 bases and J 2 bases; nucleotides not matched to a gene: 10. CDR3 sequence (DNA): TGTGCCAGCAGTTACCCCACAGGGGCAGGCAACTATGGCTACACCTTC. This sequence encodes CASSYPTGAGNYGYTF.

The sample holds many counts of this clonotype. J is TRBJ2-1 and V is TRBV7-2; TRBD2 might be the D (5 bases). This CDR3 has 14 amino acids. CDR1 and CDR2 (germline): SGHTA, FQGNSA. V shed 5 bases and J shed 9 bases, with 17 bases lying between them. The CDR3 DNA follows: TGTGCCAGCAGCCCCCGGGTTGTGGCGGGTGAGCAGTTCTTC. Translation gives CASSPRVVAGEQFF.

Only a few counts were recorded for this clonotype. The rearrangement uses TRBV7-2 and TRBJ2-6; 14 bases agree with TRBD2. The CDR3 spans 18 residues. V trimming: 3 bases; J trimming: 2 bases; junction bases outside the gene matches: 3. Germline V gives CDR1 SGHTA, CDR2 FQGNSA. CDR3 loop: CASSLGTSGRTGANVLTF. CDR3 DNA: TGTGCCAGCAGCTTGGGGACTAGCGGGAGAACTGGGGCCAACGTCCTGACTTTC.

This chain connects TRBV3-1 to TRBJ1-4; D ambiguous. CDR3 length equals 17 residues. CDR1 and CDR2 (germline): LGHDT, YNNKEL (reference sequence). V lost 0 bases and J lost 0, with 11 bases in between. CDR3 nucleotide sequence: TGTGCCAGCAGCCAAGATCCCATATACGCAACTAATGAAAAACTGTTTTTT. Translated: CASSQDPIYATNEKLFF.

The CDR3 region is CASSDGAFPEAFF. The CDR3 DNA sequence: TGTGCCAGCAGCGACGGGGCTTTTCCTGAAGCTTTCTTT. This rearrangement joins TRBV9 to TRBJ1-1; D is possibly TRBD1 (5 bases). From germline, CDR1 is SGDLS and CDR2 YYNGEE. CDR3 size: 13 residues. Trimming removed 3 bases from V and 6 bases from J, with 12 bases in between.

This clonotype was found a few times. The J gene is TRBJ2-7, the V gene TRBV19; 8 bases are shared with TRBD2. J was trimmed by 2 bases and V by 5 bases; bases with no gene match: 8. The CDR3 length is 15 residues. Germline V lookup: CDR1 LNHDA, CDR2 SQIVND (reference sequence). CDR3 sequence (DNA): TGTGCCAGTAGTTTGAGCGGGAGAGGCGCCTACGAGCAGTACTTC. It yields the protein CASSLSGRGAYEQYF.

This clonotype was seen ten or more times. The chain has TRBV7-2 and TRBJ2-7; 8 bases align to TRBD2. Germline V lookup: CDR1 SGHTA, CDR2 FQGNSA. The CDR3 is made up of 16 amino acids. J was trimmed by 4 bases and V by 2 bases; bases with no gene match: 10. The CDR3 loop reads CASSLFGRGDRYEQYF. The CDR3 DNA is TGTGCCAGCAGCTTATTCGGGAGGGGGGATCGGTACGAGCAGTACTTC.

The gene calls are TRBV11-2 and TRBJ2-1, with TRBD2 identical over 12 bases. The CDR3 consists of 15 residues. CDR1 SGHAT and CDR2 FQNNGV come from the germline V gene. J gave up 10 bases and V 5 bases, and 9 bases lay outside the gene matches. The CDR3 DNA reads as TGTGCCAGCAGCAGGACTAGCGGGATTTCTCGAGAGCAGTTCTTC. Amino acids: CASSRTSGISREQFF.